This T cell receptor (beta chain) derives from a study of blood T cell repertoires in COVID-19 (TCRdb year 2020). Background on the whole study: The collaborator samples originated in the United States, Italy and Spain and spanned the acute and convalescent phases of COVID-19. The prospective study material was composed of cDNA or gDNA derived from T cells, B-cell-depleted T cells, or PBMCs. Deeply sampled blood TCRbeta repertoires from subjects exposed to, actively infected with, or recovered from COVID-19 were included in the dataset. A freely available public database, intended as a resource for researchers studying the immune response to SARS-CoV-2, is where the repertoires were released. The samples were drawn from two sources: the first 160 participants of the ongoing ImmuneRACE study, and 1,200 or so subjects contributed by 6 global collaborators. Sample metadata almost always included a de-identified subject ID, COVID-19 status, age in years and sex. Where available, HLA class I and class II types were obtained from metadata supplied by the sample provider rather than from assay-based typing. The study at large found these results: How much clinical and demographic metadata was included differed by source and by participant, and the metadata was provided uncurated.

Each collaborating institution followed its own protocols to collect whole blood in K2EDTA tubes. For TCRbeta analysis, collaborators shipped samples as frozen whole blood, isolated PBMCs, or DNA extracted from either of those sample types. This clone was counted only a few times. Its antigen remains undetermined. It has no much larger one-base neighbor in the sample; base qualities were not kept. TCRbeta CDR3 regions were amplified from genomic DNA by means of the immunoSEQ Assay, a bias-controlled multiplex PCR. The authors processed their data as follows. Nucleated cell counts per sample were estimated from amplification of reference gene primers within the assay. To quantify the absolute abundance of each unique TCRbeta CDR3 rearrangement, sequence reads were collapsed and filtered. For each sample, productive Simpson clonality was calculated by taking the square root of Simpson's diversity index across productive rearrangements. Held by TCRdb, this immuneACCESS table contains in-frame sequences only and omits some clones. Under half of the omission traces to an unresolved V gene where checked; the cause of the rest is unknown. V, J and clone size are those of that table, while D and trimming were read from the DNA. The sample table contains around 250,000 clones; only one count was recorded for 70% to 90% of them. Clones ranked in the top ten supply around 3% of the sample.

CDR1 and CDR2 are drawn from the germline V gene: MNHEY, SVGAGI. The CDR3 goes from the cysteine to the phenylalanine over 12 residues. Only the CDR3 part of the read is kept: 36 bases, read in frame from the first base. V is pared back by 8 bases and J by 7 bases, with 12 bases lying between the germline termini. This receptor was taken from a woman aged 30 to 39 with active or convalescent COVID-19. The sequence joins TRBV6-5 to TRBJ1-3; a confident D gene designation cannot be given. The sample taken for sequencing was peripheral blood. The nucleotide sequence reads as follows: TGTGCCAGCGTGGGAGAGTGGAACACCATATATTTT. This sequence encodes CASVGEWNTIYF.